The 22 T cell receptor beta chains listed next were all sequenced from one sample in a study of regulatory T cells in long-lasting Graves disease. Building of the TCR beta libraries involved iRepertoire HTBI primers and Arm-PCR of CDR3 regions. TCRdb recomputed calls from the multiplex PCR reads with MiXCR, one row per CDR3 protein. This table holds about 470,000 distinct CDR3 sequences, about 22% found once. The time point: persistent/refractory GD, antithyroid drugs over 5 years with positive TRAb. TCR sequences were obtained from RNA taken from PBMCs. This material consisted of peripheral blood mononuclear cells (PBMCs), taken when the disease was refractory, from a patient treated with antithyroid drugs. These receptors were collected from a female donor with Graves disease.

The chain uses TRBV20-1 and TRBJ1-2, with D hard to call. The CDR3 has 11 amino acids. Germline lookup yields CDR1 DFQATT and CDR2 SNEGSKA (reference sequence). CDR3 amino acids: CSFTTNYGYTF. Written as DNA, the CDR3 is TGCAGCTTCACTACTAACTATGGCTACACCTTC.

This clonotype was seen at least ten times. The chain links TRBV12-5 to TRBJ2-2; D is undetermined. Trimming stripped 0 bases from V and 0 bases from J, with 11 bases between. The CDR3 totals 17 residues. Germline-derived CDR1 and CDR2 are LGHNT and FRNRAP. The CDR3 spells CASGLVLGRTNTGELFF. In DNA form, the CDR3 reads TGTGCTAGTGGTTTGGTATTGGGTAGGACGAACACCGGGGAGCTGTTTTTT. The full variable domain, with the rest looked up from reference TRBV12-5 and TRBJ2-2, is DARVTQTPRHKVTEMGQEVTMRCQPILGHNTVFWYRQTMMQGLELLAYFRNRAPLDDSGMPKDRFSAEMPDATLATLKIQPSEPRDSAVYFCASGLVLGRTNTGELFFGEGSRLTVL.

The chain recombines TRBV6-1 with TRBJ1-4, with 10 bases aligning to TRBD1. The J segment lost 8 bases and the V segment lost 0 bases, leaving 3 bases of the junction unmatched. The germline gives CDR1 MNHNS, CDR2 SASEGT. The CDR3 length is 15 residues. The CDR3 DNA follows: TGTGCCAGCAGTGAAGCTGTGACAGGGGGCGAAAAACTGTTTTTT. Amino acid sequence: CASSEAVTGGEKLFF.

The sample holds many counts of this clonotype. The chain is built from TRBV28 and TRBJ2-7; no firm D call. Germline V gene data show CDR1 as MDHEN and CDR2 as SYDVKM. Trimming stripped 0 bases from V and 4 bases from J, with 4 bases between. This CDR3 is 12 amino acids long. CDR3 region: CASSLWAYEQYF. CDR3 DNA: TGTGCCAGCAGTTTATGGGCATACGAGCAGTACTTC.

This sequence joins TRBV5-1 and TRBJ1-3; 8 positions agree with TRBD1. V trimming: 0 bases; J trimming: 3 bases; junction bases outside the gene matches: 5. Germline lookup yields CDR1 SGHRS and CDR2 YFSETQ. This CDR3 is built from 16 residues. CDR3 loop: CASSLDDRGHGNTIYF. The DNA of the CDR3 is TGCGCCAGCAGCTTGGACGACAGGGGACATGGAAACACCATATATTTT.

This clonotype was seen a handful of times. The chain couples TRBV7-9 to TRBJ2-2; no definite D call. The CDR3 extends over 13 amino acids. Germline lookup yields CDR1 SEHNR and CDR2 FQNEAQ (reference sequence). Trimming removed 3 bases from V and 4 bases from J, with 6 bases in between. The CDR3 sequence is CASSFSSTGELFF. The CDR3 nucleotides are TGTGCCAGCAGCTTCTCTAGCACCGGGGAGCTGTTTTTT.

This clonotype was detected ten times or more. The genes are TRBV28 and TRBJ1-1; TRBD1 might be the D (5 bases). The CDR3 sequence is 21 residues long. Trimming cost V 6 bases and J 1 base, with 33 bases left between them. In germline, CDR1 is MDHEN, CDR2 SYDVKM. CDR3 sequence reads: CASRFSVGGIFGGGGNTEAFF. The DNA for the CDR3 is TGTGCCAGCAGATTTAGTGTCGGAGGGATTTTCGGCGGGGGGGGGAACACTGAAGCTTTCTTT.

In its sample, this clonotype was seen many times. The chain carries TRBV28 and TRBJ2-7; maybe TRBD1 (5 bases). CDR3 length: 14 residues. Germline V gene data show CDR1 as MDHEN and CDR2 as SYDVKM. Trimming stripped 4 bases from V and 6 bases from J, with 16 bases between. Here the CDR3 DNA reads TGTGCCAGCAGTTCGGGCAGGGAATTGTCCGAGCAGTACTTC. This sequence encodes CASSSGRELSEQYF.

The V and J genes are TRBV11-2 and TRBJ2-5, with D possibly matching TRBD2 (5 bases). Between the trimmed V and J ends, which lost 3 bases and 2 bases, there was a span of 22 bases. The germline V gene encodes CDR1 SGHAT and CDR2 FQNNGV. The CDR3 is made up of 18 amino acids. The CDR3 region is CASSFSSLAAPTQETQYF. For the CDR3, the DNA is TGTGCCAGCAGCTTTAGCTCGCTAGCAGCACCAACACAAGAGACCCAGTACTTC. The whole variable domain, remainder taken from reference TRBV11-2 and TRBJ2-5, is EAGVAQSPRYKIIEKRQSVAFWCNPISGHATLYWYQQILGQGPKLLIQFQNNGVVDDSQLPKDRFSAERLKGVDSTLKIQPAKLEDSAVYLCASSFSSLAAPTQETQYFGPGTRLLVL.

This clonotype was observed at least ten times. The genes are TRBV20-1 and TRBJ2-5; no clear D gene. V was shortened by 3 bases and J by 0 bases, with 8 bases between the two germline ends. The CDR3 sequence is 13 residues long. The V gene's germline CDR1 is DFQATT and CDR2 SNEGSKA (reference sequence). Here the CDR3 DNA reads TGCAGTGCTAGTAGCCGAAACCAAGAGACCCAGTACTTC. Residues: CSASSRNQETQYF.

This clonotype was found many times. The rearrangement uses TRBV7-8 and TRBJ1-5, with 8 nucleotides matching TRBD1. With 2 bases clipped from V and 6 bases from J, the junction kept 6 bases outside the gene matches. In germline, CDR1 is SGHVS, CDR2 FQNEAQ. The CDR3 totals 15 residues. Here the CDR3 reads CASSLQQGGIQPQHF. Written as DNA, the CDR3 is TGTGCCAGCAGCTTACAACAGGGGGGAATTCAGCCCCAGCATTTT.

This clonotype was recorded many times. This rearrangement joins TRBV30 to TRBJ1-4; no clear D gene. Germline V CDR1 and CDR2: GTSNPN, SVGIG (reference sequence). V was cut by 3 bases and J by 14 bases, with 22 bases left in between. The CDR3 loop spans 14 amino acids. The CDR3 coding sequence is TGTGCCTGGAGCCCACCCTATATGGGGAGTCGGCTGTTTTTT. Its translation is CAWSPPYMGSRLFF.

This clonotype was observed many times. The chain couples TRBV10-3 to TRBJ1-2; D remains unclear. The ends were cut back, 0 bases at V and 6 bases at J, with 11 bases in the middle. The CDR3 totals 14 residues. Looked up from germline, CDR1 is ENHRY and CDR2 is SYGVKD. CDR3 bases: TGTGCCATCAGTGAGTCTGCGGGGAAAGATGGCTACACCTTC. It codes for CAISESAGKDGYTF.

With respect to this clonotype: Since a much larger clone is just one base distant, this may be a read error. The rearrangement links TRBV20-1 to TRBJ2-7; no firm D call. Trimming removed 8 bases at V and 11 bases at J, with 25 bases between. Germline assignment: CDR1 DFQATT and CDR2 SNEGSKA (reference sequence). This CDR3 spans 13 amino acids. The CDR3 bases are TGCAGTTCATCTCAAGGACCCCGGACCCCCGAGTACTTC. As protein: CSSSQGPRTPEYF.

This chain connects TRBV20-1 to TRBJ2-7; TRBD1 aligns across 11 bases. From germline, CDR1 is DFQATT and CDR2 SNEGSKA (reference sequence). The CDR3 has 14 residues. V dropped 1 base and J dropped 3; count of bases not matched to a gene: 2. The CDR3 DNA is TGCAGTGCTAGAGGGACAGGGGGCGGCTACGAGCAGTACTTC. This sequence encodes CSARGTGGGYEQYF.

This clonotype has a handful of counts. The chain combines TRBV6-5 with TRBJ1-5, with D unresolved. The germline gives CDR1 MNHEY, CDR2 SVGAGI. The ends were cut back, 2 bases at V and 5 bases at J, with 7 bases in the middle. The CDR3 sequence is 13 residues long. The CDR3 loop reads CASSYEAYQPQHF. The CDR3, as DNA: TGTGCCAGCAGTTACGAGGCCTATCAGCCCCAGCATTTT.

The chain links TRBV30 to TRBJ2-7, with D possibly matching TRBD1 (5 bases). The germline V gene encodes CDR1 GTSNPN and CDR2 SVGIG (reference sequence). The CDR3 spans 14 residues. V lost 3 bases to trimming and J lost 7 bases, with 19 bases between them. CDR3 sequence reads: CAWSLGTTGYEQYF. CDR3 DNA: TGTGCCTGGAGCCTTGGAACCACAGGCTATGAGCAGTACTTC.

This chain uses TRBV5-1 with TRBJ1-2, with 8 bases that match TRBD1. CDR1 and CDR2 (germline): SGHRS, YFSETQ. CDR3 length equals 13 residues. V shed 4 bases, J shed 3 bases, and the junction held 2 bases outside the gene matches. CDR3 sequence: CASSGTGDYGYTF. In nucleotides, the CDR3 is TGCGCCAGCAGCGGGACAGGAGACTATGGCTACACCTTC.

Concerning this clonotype: The germline gene is not matched at one end of the junction; a read error may be the cause. The chain links TRBV12-3 or TRBV12-4 to TRBJ2-2; no definite D call. The CDR3 extends over 17 amino acids. The CDR3 DNA sequence: TGTGCCACCAGTGACCGAAGGACCGAGTTAAACACCGGGGAGCTGTTTTTT. Translated: CATSDRRTELNTGELFF.

This clonotype was seen ten or more times. The J gene is TRBJ2-5, the V gene TRBV6-2 or TRBV6-3, with 10 positions matching TRBD1. V shed 6 bases, J shed 4 bases, and the junction held 8 bases outside the gene matches. Germline assignment: CDR1 MNHEY and CDR2 SVGEGT. This CDR3 region has 15 residues. CDR3 DNA: TGTGCCAGCAGCTTGGGACAGGGGACAGGAGAGACCCAGTACTTC. Amino acids: CASSLGQGTGETQYF.

This clonotype was recorded a few times. The V and J genes are TRBV5-1 and TRBJ1-1, with D possibly TRBD1 on 5 matching bases. Trimming pared 0 bases from V and 0 bases from J, leaving 12 bases between. This CDR3 has 16 amino acids. Germline V gene data show CDR1 as SGHRS and CDR2 as YFSETQ. This CDR3 is CASSLAPEGMNTEAFF. The CDR3 nucleotides read TGCGCCAGCAGCTTGGCCCCGGAGGGGATGAACACTGAAGCTTTCTTT.

There are many counts of this clonotype. The CDR3 is CASSAEGWGADQPQHF. DNA of the CDR3: TGTGCCAGCAGTGCCGAGGGTTGGGGGGCGGATCAGCCCCAGCATTTT. J is TRBJ1-5 and V is TRBV12-3 or TRBV12-4; perhaps TRBD1 as D (6 bases). This CDR3 has 16 residues. The V end was cut by 5 bases, the J end by 5 bases, with 19 bases between.